Listed below are T cell receptor beta chains from one sample, sequenced in a study of shared clonotypes between healthy human individuals. Repertoires were generated with immunoSEQ multiplex PCR, while TCRdb's copy carries only in-frame clones and drops some. The table lists hundreds of thousands of clones, around 78% of them singletons. The sample was PBMCs. The source of these receptors is a middle-aged woman in good health. Some clones in this sample may be carry-over from other donors' samples. Both conserved end residues are part of each CDR3. Each record gives: clone size, J gene, D gene, V gene, CDR3 protein, CDR3 DNA. A D gene is named only where the DNA matches it firmly. Some rows mark clone size as missing; the rest say once, few, many or name a class of expanded clone.

clone size: -; J gene: TRBJ1-4; D gene: -; V gene: TRBV28; CDR3 protein: CASSLPQGEKLFF; CDR3 DNA: TGTGCCAGCAGTTTACCCCAGGGGGAAAAACTGTTTTTT
clone size: -; J gene: TRBJ1-4; D gene: -; V gene: TRBV5-1; CDR3 protein: CASSLLGANEKLFF; CDR3 DNA: TGCGCCAGCAGCTTGTTGGGTGCGAATGAAAAACTGTTTTTT
clone size: -; J gene: TRBJ2-5; D gene: TRBD1; V gene: TRBV5-1; CDR3 protein: CASQGDSNWKYQETQYF; CDR3 DNA: TGCGCCTCCCAGGGGGACAGCAATTGGAAGTATCAAGAGACCCAGTACTTC
clone size: -; J gene: TRBJ1-5; D gene: -; V gene: TRBV7-9; CDR3 protein: CASSLTGTLGNQPQHF; CDR3 DNA: TGTGCCAGCAGCCTAACCGGGACACTTGGCAATCAGCCCCAGCATTTT
clone size: -; J gene: TRBJ2-7; D gene: -; V gene: TRBV27; CDR3 protein: CASRSVSEQYF; CDR3 DNA: TGTGCCAGCAGAAGCGTCAGCGAGCAGTACTTC
clone size: -; J gene: TRBJ2-7; D gene: -; V gene: TRBV6-5; CDR3 protein: CASRRGIKSYEQYF; CDR3 DNA: TGTGCCAGCAGGCGGGGCATCAAGTCCTACGAGCAGTACTTC
clone size: -; J gene: TRBJ1-5; D gene: TRBD1; V gene: TRBV28; CDR3 protein: CASRSTGDRVSVQHQHF; CDR3 DNA: TGTGCCAGCAGGAGTACCGGGGACAGGGTCTCCGTTCAGCACCAGCATTTT
clone size: -; J gene: TRBJ1-4; D gene: TRBD1; V gene: TRBV6-1; CDR3 protein: CASSEQGQALGKLFF; CDR3 DNA: TGTGCCAGCAGTGAACAGGGACAGGCCTTGGGAAAACTGTTTTTT
clone size: few; J gene: TRBJ2-2; D gene: TRBD2; V gene: TRBV5-1; CDR3 protein: CASQPWTSWGGELFF; CDR3 DNA: TGCGCCAGCCAGCCCTGGACTAGCTGGGGCGGGGAGCTGTTTTTT
clone size: -; J gene: TRBJ1-4; D gene: TRBD1; V gene: TRBV4-3; CDR3 protein: CASSQGQGVEKLFF; CDR3 DNA: TGCGCCAGCAGCCAAGGACAGGGAGTAGAAAAACTGTTTTTT
clone size: -; J gene: TRBJ2-2; D gene: -; V gene: TRBV4-1; CDR3 protein: CASSQRVGTNTGELFF; CDR3 DNA: TGCGCCAGCAGCCAACGGGTGGGGACCAACACCGGGGAGCTGTTTTTT
clone size: -; J gene: TRBJ2-1; D gene: -; V gene: TRBV11-2; CDR3 protein: CASSLSRSSYNEQFF; CDR3 DNA: TGTGCCAGCAGCTTAAGTCGTAGCTCCTACAATGAGCAGTTCTTC
clone size: -; J gene: TRBJ1-5; D gene: TRBD1; V gene: TRBV11-2; CDR3 protein: CASSPTGARQPQHF; CDR3 DNA: TGTGCCAGCAGCCCGACAGGGGCGAGACAGCCCCAGCATTTT
clone size: -; J gene: TRBJ2-5; D gene: -; V gene: TRBV5-1; CDR3 protein: CASSFSGNQETQYF; CDR3 DNA: TGCGCCAGCAGCTTTTCCGGGAACCAAGAGACCCAGTACTTC
clone size: -; J gene: TRBJ2-3; D gene: -; V gene: TRBV11-3; CDR3 protein: CASSLGAVSTDTQYF; CDR3 DNA: TGTGCCAGCAGCTTAGGGGCGGTTAGCACAGATACGCAGTATTTT
clone size: -; J gene: TRBJ2-5; D gene: TRBD2; V gene: TRBV7-2; CDR3 protein: CASSLNSGIQETQYF; CDR3 DNA: TGTGCCAGCAGCTTAAATAGCGGGATCCAAGAGACCCAGTACTTC
clone size: few; J gene: TRBJ1-2; D gene: TRBD1; V gene: TRBV2; CDR3 protein: CASSRTGDGYTF; CDR3 DNA: TGTGCCAGCTCAAGGACAGGGGATGGCTACACCTTC
clone size: many; J gene: TRBJ1-1; D gene: -; V gene: TRBV4-2; CDR3 protein: CASSQGDTHTNTEAFF; CDR3 DNA: TGTGCCAGCAGCCAAGGGGACACTCACACCAACACTGAAGCTTTCTTT
clone size: -; J gene: TRBJ2-7; D gene: -; V gene: TRBV2; CDR3 protein: CASSGDRSYEQYF; CDR3 DNA: TGTGCCAGCAGCGGGGACCGGAGCTACGAGCAGTACTTC
clone size: -; J gene: TRBJ2-3; D gene: -; V gene: TRBV29-1; CDR3 protein: CSVDFGDTQYF; CDR3 DNA: TGCAGCGTTGATTTCGGGGATACGCAGTATTTT
clone size: -; J gene: TRBJ2-1; D gene: TRBD2; V gene: TRBV5-6; CDR3 protein: CASSSLAGGPSNEQFF; CDR3 DNA: TGTGCCAGCAGCTCCCTAGCGGGAGGGCCATCTAATGAGCAGTTCTTC
clone size: -; J gene: TRBJ2-3; D gene: TRBD1; V gene: TRBV7-2; CDR3 protein: CASSLWSGDRGLSDTQYF; CDR3 DNA: TGTGCCAGCAGCTTATGGTCAGGGGACAGGGGATTATCAGATACGCAGTATTTT
clone size: -; J gene: TRBJ1-5; D gene: -; V gene: TRBV30; CDR3 protein: CAWSLGTLSNQPQHF; CDR3 DNA: TGTGCCTGGAGTCTCGGGACATTAAGCAATCAGCCCCAGCATTTT
clone size: many; J gene: TRBJ1-1; D gene: -; V gene: TRBV10-1; CDR3 protein: CASSESPGMNTEAFF; CDR3 DNA: TGCGCCAGCAGTGAGTCGCCGGGGATGAACACTGAAGCTTTCTTT
clone size: -; J gene: TRBJ2-3; D gene: -; V gene: TRBV9; CDR3 protein: CASSVGQVDTQYF; CDR3 DNA: TGTGCCAGCAGCGTAGGGCAAGTAGATACGCAGTATTTT
clone size: -; J gene: TRBJ1-2; D gene: -; V gene: TRBV29-1; CDR3 protein: CSVVLSTYGYTF; CDR3 DNA: TGCAGCGTTGTTCTTAGCACCTATGGCTACACCTTC
clone size: -; J gene: TRBJ1-4; D gene: -; V gene: TRBV7-7; CDR3 protein: CASSHDTNEKLFF; CDR3 DNA: TGTGCCAGCAGCCACGATACTAATGAAAAACTGTTTTTT
clone size: -; J gene: TRBJ2-7; D gene: -; V gene: TRBV5-1; CDR3 protein: CASSVTVTYEQYF; CDR3 DNA: TGCGCCAGCAGCGTGACTGTCACCTACGAGCAGTACTTC
clone size: -; J gene: TRBJ2-3; D gene: TRBD2; V gene: TRBV6-1; CDR3 protein: CASSERLAGLTDTQYF; CDR3 DNA: TGTGCCAGCAGTGAACGCCTAGCGGGGCTCACAGATACGCAGTATTTT
clone size: -; J gene: TRBJ1-1; D gene: -; V gene: TRBV4-2; CDR3 protein: CASSQATIKDTLNTEAFF; CDR3 DNA: TGTGCCAGCAGCCAGGCAACAATAAAGGACACATTGAACACTGAAGCTTTCTTT
clone size: -; J gene: TRBJ2-7; D gene: -; V gene: TRBV11-2; CDR3 protein: CASSWGTGPTYEQYF; CDR3 DNA: TGTGCCAGCAGCTGGGGGACTGGCCCCACCTACGAGCAGTACTTC
clone size: -; J gene: TRBJ1-2; D gene: -; V gene: TRBV18; CDR3 protein: CASSPSNTVDGYTF; CDR3 DNA: TGTGCCAGCTCACCTTCAAATACAGTGGATGGCTACACCTTC
clone size: -; J gene: TRBJ2-7; D gene: TRBD1; V gene: TRBV19; CDR3 protein: CASSILGTVDEQYF; CDR3 DNA: TGTGCCAGTAGTATTCTTGGGACAGTCGACGAGCAGTACTTC
clone size: -; J gene: TRBJ1-2; D gene: TRBD1; V gene: TRBV6-6; CDR3 protein: CASSHRDREWGGYTF; CDR3 DNA: TGTGCCAGCAGTCACCGGGACAGGGAATGGGGTGGCTACACCTTC
clone size: -; J gene: TRBJ2-7; D gene: -; V gene: TRBV4-2; CDR3 protein: CASSQDLSGFRNEQYF; CDR3 DNA: TGTGCCAGCAGCCAAGATCTCTCAGGCTTCCGAAACGAGCAGTACTTC
clone size: -; J gene: TRBJ2-2; D gene: TRBD2; V gene: TRBV27; CDR3 protein: CASSLTNPLAGPTGELFF; CDR3 DNA: TGTGCCAGCAGTCTAACCAACCCACTAGCGGGGCCCACCGGGGAGCTGTTTTTT
clone size: many; J gene: TRBJ1-5; D gene: -; V gene: TRBV5-5; CDR3 protein: CASSLRTEHQPQHF; CDR3 DNA: TGTGCCAGCAGCTTAAGGACGGAACATCAGCCCCAGCATTTT
clone size: once; J gene: TRBJ2-7; D gene: TRBD1; V gene: TRBV29-1; CDR3 protein: CSVAGQRDEQYF; CDR3 DNA: TGCAGCGTTGCGGGACAGAGGGACGAGCAGTACTTC
clone size: -; J gene: TRBJ2-3; D gene: TRBD2; V gene: TRBV5-1; CDR3 protein: CASSSSGGGTDTQYF; CDR3 DNA: TGCGCCAGCAGCTCTAGCGGAGGGGGCACAGATACGCAGTATTTT
clone size: -; J gene: TRBJ2-1; D gene: -; V gene: TRBV7-2; CDR3 protein: CASSPRVGRAYNEQFF; CDR3 DNA: TGTGCCAGCAGCCCCCGGGTAGGGAGAGCCTACAATGAGCAGTTCTTC
clone size: many; J gene: TRBJ2-4; D gene: -; V gene: TRBV28; CDR3 protein: CASRTDRFLAKNIQYF; CDR3 DNA: TGTGCCAGCAGGACTGACAGATTCTTAGCCAAAAACATTCAGTACTTC
clone size: -; J gene: TRBJ2-5; D gene: -; V gene: TRBV19; CDR3 protein: CASSRGTGFQETQYF; CDR3 DNA: TGTGCCAGTAGCAGGGGAACAGGGTTCCAAGAGACCCAGTACTTC
clone size: -; J gene: TRBJ2-7; D gene: TRBD2; V gene: TRBV4-2; CDR3 protein: CASSTPGGRSREQYF; CDR3 DNA: TGTGCCAGCAGCACCCCGGGCGGGAGGTCTCGGGAGCAGTACTTC
clone size: once; J gene: TRBJ2-3; D gene: TRBD2; V gene: TRBV7-2; CDR3 protein: CASSAGLAVSTDTQYF; CDR3 DNA: TGTGCCAGCAGCGCAGGACTAGCGGTCTCCACAGATACGCAGTATTTT
clone size: once; J gene: TRBJ1-1; D gene: -; V gene: TRBV20-1; CDR3 protein: CSASWGGRAFF; CDR3 DNA: TGCAGTGCTTCCTGGGGGGGGCGCGCTTTCTTT
clone size: once; J gene: TRBJ2-3; D gene: -; V gene: TRBV5-1; CDR3 protein: CASSVGQFTDTQYF; CDR3 DNA: TGCGCCAGCAGCGTTGGCCAGTTCACAGATACGCAGTATTTT
clone size: few; J gene: TRBJ1-1; D gene: TRBD1; V gene: TRBV7-2; CDR3 protein: CASSLRGQLNTEAFF; CDR3 DNA: TGTGCCAGCAGCTTAAGGGGGCAACTGAACACTGAAGCTTTCTTT
clone size: many; J gene: TRBJ2-5; D gene: -; V gene: TRBV2; CDR3 protein: CASVGAQETQYF; CDR3 DNA: TGTGCCAGCGTAGGGGCACAAGAGACCCAGTACTTC
clone size: -; J gene: TRBJ2-3; D gene: TRBD1; V gene: TRBV29-1; CDR3 protein: CSVVGQRVGTDTQYF; CDR3 DNA: TGCAGCGTAGTGGGACAGAGGGTAGGCACAGATACGCAGTATTTT
clone size: -; J gene: TRBJ2-5; D gene: -; V gene: TRBV5-1; CDR3 protein: CASSRGLQETQYF; CDR3 DNA: TGCGCCAGCAGTCGGGGGCTCCAAGAGACCCAGTACTTC
clone size: -; J gene: TRBJ2-3; D gene: -; V gene: TRBV4-3; CDR3 protein: CASSLGTSTDTQYF; CDR3 DNA: TGCGCCAGCAGCCTCGGGACTAGCACAGATACGCAGTATTTT
clone size: once; J gene: TRBJ1-1; D gene: -; V gene: TRBV18; CDR3 protein: CASSTDRRDTEAFF; CDR3 DNA: TGTGCCAGCTCAACGGACCGTCGGGACACTGAAGCTTTCTTT
clone size: -; J gene: TRBJ2-5; D gene: TRBD2; V gene: TRBV5-3; CDR3 protein: CARSLGIAGDGVDRETQYF; CDR3 DNA: TGTGCCAGAAGCTTGGGGATTGCGGGAGATGGGGTAGATCGGGAGACCCAGTACTTC
clone size: -; J gene: TRBJ2-3; D gene: TRBD2; V gene: TRBV5-1; CDR3 protein: CASAPRGGAADTQYF; CDR3 DNA: TGCGCCAGCGCCCCGCGGGGAGGGGCGGCAGATACGCAGTATTTT
clone size: once; J gene: TRBJ2-7; D gene: -; V gene: TRBV7-9; CDR3 protein: CASSFSDEQYF; CDR3 DNA: TGTGCCAGCAGCTTCTCGGACGAGCAGTACTTC
clone size: -; J gene: TRBJ2-3; D gene: TRBD2; V gene: TRBV5-1; CDR3 protein: CASSLGGRTDTQYF; CDR3 DNA: TGCGCCAGCAGCTTGGGCGGGAGGACAGATACGCAGTATTTT
clone size: few; J gene: TRBJ2-5; D gene: TRBD1; V gene: TRBV11-1; CDR3 protein: CASSLDPGGEETQYF; CDR3 DNA: TGTGCCAGCAGCTTAGATCCAGGGGGAGAAGAGACCCAGTACTTC
clone size: -; J gene: TRBJ2-1; D gene: TRBD1; V gene: TRBV19; CDR3 protein: CASSIGTGVGEQFF; CDR3 DNA: TGTGCCAGTAGTATCGGGACAGGGGTCGGTGAGCAGTTCTTC
clone size: -; J gene: TRBJ2-7; D gene: TRBD1; V gene: TRBV13; CDR3 protein: CASSKGAMGARDYEQYF; CDR3 DNA: TGTGCCAGCAGCAAGGGGGCGATGGGGGCGCGAGACTACGAGCAGTACTTC
clone size: -; J gene: TRBJ2-1; D gene: -; V gene: TRBV30; CDR3 protein: CALGQNNEQFF; CDR3 DNA: TGTGCCTTAGGGCAGAACAATGAGCAGTTCTTC